This T cell receptor beta chain appears in the sequencing data of a study of cytomegalovirus exposure and HLA in healthy donors. Turning to the study itself: Genotyping of 400 or so donors showed that around 86% belonged to the Caucasian-associated ancestry cluster. Study-level results: The listing of 150 to 200 TCR beta chains classed them as cytomegalovirus-associated.

After removal of 5 bases from V and 0 bases from J, the junction contained 17 bases not matched to a gene. Germline loops: CDR1 MNHEY, CDR2 SMNVEV (reference sequence). CDR3 length equals 20 residues. PCR was performed using 60 Vbeta and 13 Jbeta primers. The data were produced by immunoSEQ multiplex PCR, yet TCRdb's version contains in-frame clones alone and is incomplete. The sample has about 140,000 clones, 80% seen once. For this clone: The antigen remains unidentified.

Sequencing input: PBMCs. The genes are TRBV27 and TRBJ1-1, with 11 bases identical to TRBD1. This clonotype was sampled from a man between 35 and 55 years old in good health and CMV-seronegative. The CDR3 region is CASSTTKLDRGLGLNTEAFF. DNA for the CDR3: TGTGCCAGCAGTACCACAAAGCTGGACAGGGGGCTGGGGTTGAACACTGAAGCTTTCTTT.